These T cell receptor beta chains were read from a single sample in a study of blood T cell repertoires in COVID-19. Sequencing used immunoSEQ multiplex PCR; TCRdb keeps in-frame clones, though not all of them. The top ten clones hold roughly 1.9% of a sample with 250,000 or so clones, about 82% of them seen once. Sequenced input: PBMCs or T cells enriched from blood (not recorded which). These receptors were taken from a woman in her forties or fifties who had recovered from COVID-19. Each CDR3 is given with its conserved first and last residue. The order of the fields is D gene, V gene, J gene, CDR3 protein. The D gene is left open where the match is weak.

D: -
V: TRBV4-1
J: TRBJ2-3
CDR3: CASSPVGGTDTQYF

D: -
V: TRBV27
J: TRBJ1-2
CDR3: CASMPQGGYGYTF

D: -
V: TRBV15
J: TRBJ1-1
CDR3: CATSREKSGRAFF

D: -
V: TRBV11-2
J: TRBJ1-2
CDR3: CASSLDLGAVGYGYTF

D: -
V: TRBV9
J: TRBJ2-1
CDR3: CASSGPVKYSYNEQFF

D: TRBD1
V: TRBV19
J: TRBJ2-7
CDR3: CASRPGQMSYEQYF

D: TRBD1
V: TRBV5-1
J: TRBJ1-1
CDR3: CASSPQGARVTEAFF

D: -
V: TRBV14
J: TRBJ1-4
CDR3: CASSQGGRVGEKLFF

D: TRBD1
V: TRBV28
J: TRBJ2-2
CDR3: CASSPGQFTGELFF

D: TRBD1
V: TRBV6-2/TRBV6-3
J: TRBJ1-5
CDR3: CASSSSGTGGFGNQPQHF

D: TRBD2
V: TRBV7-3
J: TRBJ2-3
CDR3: CASSLLAGASTDTQYF

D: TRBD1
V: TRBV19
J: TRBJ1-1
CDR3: CASQRTGVDTEAFF

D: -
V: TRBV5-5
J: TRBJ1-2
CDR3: CASSPPVFGGYTF

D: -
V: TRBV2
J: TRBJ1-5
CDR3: CASSTQGNQPQHF

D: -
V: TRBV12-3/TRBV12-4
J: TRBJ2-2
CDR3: CASSPHLTGELFF

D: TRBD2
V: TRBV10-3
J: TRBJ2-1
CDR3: CAATAWTSGNAAYNEQFF

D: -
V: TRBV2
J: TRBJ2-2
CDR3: CASSGIGQMNTGELFF

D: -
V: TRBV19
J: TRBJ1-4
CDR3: CASSLEGLTTVKLFF

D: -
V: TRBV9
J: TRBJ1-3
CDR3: CASSVTPSGGGNTIYF

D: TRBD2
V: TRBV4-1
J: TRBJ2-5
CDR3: CASSQGGGLAGETQYF

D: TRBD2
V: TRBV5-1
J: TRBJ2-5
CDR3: CASSLALASGGRETQYF

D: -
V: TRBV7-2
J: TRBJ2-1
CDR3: CASSHGVGGYNEQFF

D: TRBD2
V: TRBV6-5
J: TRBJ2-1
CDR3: CASSYGLAGKNEQFF

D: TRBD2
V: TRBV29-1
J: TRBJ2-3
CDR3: CSVVSTGGGTDTQYF

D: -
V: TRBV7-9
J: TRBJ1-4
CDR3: CASSPGEFRGVEKLFF

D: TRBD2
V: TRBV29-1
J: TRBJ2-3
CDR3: CSVEGGRTDTQYF

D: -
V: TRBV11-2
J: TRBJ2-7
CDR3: CASRSRGEQYF

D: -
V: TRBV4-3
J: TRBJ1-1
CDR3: CASSQDWGRLNTEAFF

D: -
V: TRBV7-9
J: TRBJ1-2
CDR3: CASSRGGTTANYGYTF

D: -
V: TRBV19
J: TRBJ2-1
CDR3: CASSIRGGRSYNEQFF

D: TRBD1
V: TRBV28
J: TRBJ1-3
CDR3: CASSLRTGGNTIYF

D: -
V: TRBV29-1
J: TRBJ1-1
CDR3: CSVEKLLEAFF

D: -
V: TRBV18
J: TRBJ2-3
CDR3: CASSISGADTQYF

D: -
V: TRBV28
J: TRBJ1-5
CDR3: CASSLVNQPQHF

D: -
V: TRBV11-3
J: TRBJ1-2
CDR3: CASSLNGIGYTF

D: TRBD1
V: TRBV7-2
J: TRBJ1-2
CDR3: CASSFDRGQGYTF

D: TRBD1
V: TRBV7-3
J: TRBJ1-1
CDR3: CASSLWQGAGEAFF

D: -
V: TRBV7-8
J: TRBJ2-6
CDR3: CASSLGGIRISGANVLTF

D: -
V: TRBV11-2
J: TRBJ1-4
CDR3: CASTRNRGTNEKLFF

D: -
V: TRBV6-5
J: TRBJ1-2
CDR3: CASSTGGGTNYGYTF

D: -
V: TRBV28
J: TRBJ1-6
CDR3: CASTVATGNNSPLHF

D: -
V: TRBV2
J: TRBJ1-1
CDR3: CASSEAPRGRGFF